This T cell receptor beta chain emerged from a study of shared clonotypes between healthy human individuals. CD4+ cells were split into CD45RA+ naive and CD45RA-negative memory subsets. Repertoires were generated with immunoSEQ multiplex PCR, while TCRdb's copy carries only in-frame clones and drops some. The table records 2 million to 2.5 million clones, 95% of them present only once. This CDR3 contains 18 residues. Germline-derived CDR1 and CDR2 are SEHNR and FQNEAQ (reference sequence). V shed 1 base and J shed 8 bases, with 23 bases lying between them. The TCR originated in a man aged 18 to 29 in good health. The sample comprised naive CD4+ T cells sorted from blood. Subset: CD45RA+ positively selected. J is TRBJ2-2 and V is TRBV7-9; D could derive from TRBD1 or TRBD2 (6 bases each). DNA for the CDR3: TGTGCCAGCAGCTTAGTATTGTTGGGCCGTCGCGGGACAGGGGAGCTGTTTTTT. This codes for CASSLVLLGRRGTGELFF.